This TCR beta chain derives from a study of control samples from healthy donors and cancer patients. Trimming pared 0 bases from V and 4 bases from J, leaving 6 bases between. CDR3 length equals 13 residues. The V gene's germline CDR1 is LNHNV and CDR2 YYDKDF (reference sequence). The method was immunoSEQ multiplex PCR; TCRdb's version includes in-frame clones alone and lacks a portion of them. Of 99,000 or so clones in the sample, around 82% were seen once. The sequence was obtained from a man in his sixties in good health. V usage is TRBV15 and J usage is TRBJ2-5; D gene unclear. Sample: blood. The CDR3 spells CATSREGLETQYF. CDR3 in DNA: TGTGCCACCAGCAGAGAGGGCTTAGAGACCCAGTACTTC.